Each of the 2 T cell receptor beta chains below was sequenced from the same sample in a study of blood T cell repertoires in COVID-19. The table came from immunoSEQ multiplex PCR; TCRdb's copy has only in-frame clones and leaves some out. The table records 200,000 to 300,000 clones, about 90% of them present only once. Sequenced input: peripheral blood. These receptors all come from a woman aged 40 to 50 with acute or convalescent COVID-19.

J is TRBJ2-1 and V is TRBV5-6; D ambiguous. The length of the CDR3 is 11 residues. Germline-derived CDR1 and CDR2 are SGHDT and YYEEEE. With 3 bases removed from V and 14 bases from J, the gap between germline ends came to 12 bases. The chain's CDR3 is CASSSRLWEFF. DNA for the CDR3: TGTGCCAGCAGCTCGAGGCTATGGGAGTTCTTC.

This chain links TRBV13 with TRBJ2-3; D is ambiguous. With 5 bases removed from V and 10 bases from J, the gap between germline ends came to 16 bases. The CDR3 consists of 13 residues. Germline-derived CDR1 and CDR2 are PRHDT and FYEKMQ (reference sequence). The DNA of the CDR3 is TGTGCCAGCAGCACGAACTTAGGAGAGGCGCAGTATTTT. Its translation: CASSTNLGEAQYF.